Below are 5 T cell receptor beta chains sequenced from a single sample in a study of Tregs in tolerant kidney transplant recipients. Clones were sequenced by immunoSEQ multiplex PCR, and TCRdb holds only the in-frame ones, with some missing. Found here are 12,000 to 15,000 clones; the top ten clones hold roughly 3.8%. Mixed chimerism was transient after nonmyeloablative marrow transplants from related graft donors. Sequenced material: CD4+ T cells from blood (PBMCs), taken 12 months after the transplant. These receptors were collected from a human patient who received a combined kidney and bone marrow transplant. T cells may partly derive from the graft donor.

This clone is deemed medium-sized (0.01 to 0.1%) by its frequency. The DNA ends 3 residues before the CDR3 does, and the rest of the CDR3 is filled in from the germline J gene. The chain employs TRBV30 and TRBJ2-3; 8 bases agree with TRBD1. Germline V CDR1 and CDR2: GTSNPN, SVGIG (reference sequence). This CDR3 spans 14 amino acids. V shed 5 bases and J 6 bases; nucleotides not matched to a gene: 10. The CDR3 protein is CAWGVTGARDTQYF. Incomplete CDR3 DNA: TGTGCCTGGGGGGTGACAGGGGCACGCGATACG. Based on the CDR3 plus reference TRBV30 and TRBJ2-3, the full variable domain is SQTIHQWPATLVQPVGSPLSLECTVEGTSNPNLYWYRQAAGRGLQLLFYSVGIGQISSEVPQNLSASRPQDRQFILSSKKLLLSDSGFYLCAWGVTGARDTQYFGPGTRLTVL.

CDR3 DNA, as far as it was read: TGTGCCAGCAGCGTGGACAGGGGGCTGTGGTATGGC. Its translation is CASSVDRGLWYG. In full, the CDR3 reads CASSVDRGLWYGYTF. The rearrangement links TRBV5-6 to TRBJ1-2; TRBD1 matches at 11 bases. The read falls 3 residues short of the CDR3 end, and the missing part is taken from the germline J gene. With 4 bases clipped from V and 5 bases from J, the junction kept 7 bases outside the gene matches. This CDR3 region has 15 residues. The germline CDR1 and CDR2 sequences are SGHDT and YYEEEE.

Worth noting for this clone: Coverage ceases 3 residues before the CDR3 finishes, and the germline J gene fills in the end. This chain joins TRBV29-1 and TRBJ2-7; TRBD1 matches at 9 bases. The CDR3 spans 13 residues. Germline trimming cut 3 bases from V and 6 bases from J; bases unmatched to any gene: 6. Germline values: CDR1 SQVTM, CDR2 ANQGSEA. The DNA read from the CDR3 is TGCAGCGTTGAGGGACAGGGAAGGGGCGAG. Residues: CSVEGQGRGE. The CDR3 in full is CSVEGQGRGEQYF.

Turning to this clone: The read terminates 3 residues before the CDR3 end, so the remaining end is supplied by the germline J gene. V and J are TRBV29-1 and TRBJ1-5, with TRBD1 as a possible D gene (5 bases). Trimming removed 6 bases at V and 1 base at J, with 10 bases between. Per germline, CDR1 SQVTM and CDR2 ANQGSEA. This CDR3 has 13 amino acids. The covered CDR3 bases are TGCAGCGTCCGGGGGGGGAGCAATCAGCCC. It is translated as CSVRGGSNQP. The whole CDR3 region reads CSVRGGSNQPQHF.

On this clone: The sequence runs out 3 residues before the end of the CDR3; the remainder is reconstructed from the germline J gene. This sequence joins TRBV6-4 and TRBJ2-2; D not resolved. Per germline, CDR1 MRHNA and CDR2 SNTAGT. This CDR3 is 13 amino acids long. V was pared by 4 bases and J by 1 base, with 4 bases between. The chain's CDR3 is CASSAENTGELFF. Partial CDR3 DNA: TGTGCCAGCAGTGCAGAGAACACCGGGGAG.